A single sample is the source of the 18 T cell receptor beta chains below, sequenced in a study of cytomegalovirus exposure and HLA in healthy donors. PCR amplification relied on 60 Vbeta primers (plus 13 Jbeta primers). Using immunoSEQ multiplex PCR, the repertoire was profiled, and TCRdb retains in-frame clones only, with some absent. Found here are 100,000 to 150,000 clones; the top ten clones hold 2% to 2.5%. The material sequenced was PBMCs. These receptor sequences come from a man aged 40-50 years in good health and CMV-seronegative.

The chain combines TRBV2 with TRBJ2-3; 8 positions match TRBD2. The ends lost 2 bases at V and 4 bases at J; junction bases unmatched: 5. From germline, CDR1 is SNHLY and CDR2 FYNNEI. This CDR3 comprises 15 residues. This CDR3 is CASSERTSSPDTQYF. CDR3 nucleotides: TGTGCCAGCAGTGAACGGACTAGCAGTCCAGATACGCAGTATTTT.

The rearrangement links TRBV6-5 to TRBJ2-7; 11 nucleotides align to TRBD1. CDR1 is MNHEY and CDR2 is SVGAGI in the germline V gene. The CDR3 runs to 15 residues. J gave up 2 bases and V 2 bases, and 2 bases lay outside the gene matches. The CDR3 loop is CASSYRDRGAYEQYF. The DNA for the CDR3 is TGTGCCAGCAGTTACAGGGACAGGGGGGCCTACGAGCAGTACTTC.

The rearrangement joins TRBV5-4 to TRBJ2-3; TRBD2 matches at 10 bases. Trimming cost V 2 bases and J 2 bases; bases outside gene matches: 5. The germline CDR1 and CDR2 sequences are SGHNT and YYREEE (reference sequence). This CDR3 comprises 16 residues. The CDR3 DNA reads TGTGCCAGCAGCTTACCCGGGACTAGCGTCACAGATACGCAGTATTTT. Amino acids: CASSLPGTSVTDTQYF.

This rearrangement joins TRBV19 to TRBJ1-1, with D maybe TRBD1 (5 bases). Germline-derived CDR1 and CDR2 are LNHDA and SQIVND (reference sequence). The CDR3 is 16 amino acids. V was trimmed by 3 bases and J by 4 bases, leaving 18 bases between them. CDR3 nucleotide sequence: TGTGCCAGTAGTATGGGCAGGGAGGTGTTCGGCACTGAAGCTTTCTTT. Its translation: CASSMGREVFGTEAFF.

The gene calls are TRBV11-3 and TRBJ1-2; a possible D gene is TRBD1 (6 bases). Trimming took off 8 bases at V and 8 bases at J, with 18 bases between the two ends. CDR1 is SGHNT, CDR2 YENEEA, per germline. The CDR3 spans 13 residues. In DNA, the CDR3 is TGTGCCAGCGAATTAAACAGGGTAGAGGGCTACACCTTC. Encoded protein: CASELNRVEGYTF. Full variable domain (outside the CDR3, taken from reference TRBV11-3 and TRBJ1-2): EAGVVQSPRYKIIEKKQPVAFWCNPISGHNTLYWYLQNLGQGPELLIRYENEEAVDDSQLPKDRFSAERLKGVDSTLKIQPAELGDSAVYLCASELNRVEGYTFGSGTRLTVV.

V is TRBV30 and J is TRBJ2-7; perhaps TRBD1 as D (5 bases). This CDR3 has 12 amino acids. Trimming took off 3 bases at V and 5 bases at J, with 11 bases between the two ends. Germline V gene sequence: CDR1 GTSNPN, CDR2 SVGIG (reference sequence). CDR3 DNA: TGTGCCTGGAGCCTACTGACAGACGAGCAGTACTTC. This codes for CAWSLLTDEQYF.

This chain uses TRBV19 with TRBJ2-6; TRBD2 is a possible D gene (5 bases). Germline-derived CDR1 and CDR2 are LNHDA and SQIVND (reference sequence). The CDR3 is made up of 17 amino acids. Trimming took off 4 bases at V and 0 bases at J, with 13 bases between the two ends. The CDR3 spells CASSKQSGDSGANVLTF. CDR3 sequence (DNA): TGTGCCAGTAGTAAACAGAGCGGAGACTCTGGGGCCAACGTCCTGACTTTC. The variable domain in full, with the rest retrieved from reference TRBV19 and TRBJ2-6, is DGGITQSPKYLFRKEGQNVTLSCEQNLNHDAMYWYRQDPGQGLRLIYYSQIVNDFQKGDIAEGYSVSREKKESFPLTVTSAQKNPTAFYLCASSKQSGDSGANVLTFGAGSRLTVL.

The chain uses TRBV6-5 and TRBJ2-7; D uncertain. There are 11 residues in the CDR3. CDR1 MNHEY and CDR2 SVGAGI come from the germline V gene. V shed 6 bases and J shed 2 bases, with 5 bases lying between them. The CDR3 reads CASRGAYEQYF. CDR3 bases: TGTGCCAGCAGGGGCGCCTACGAGCAGTACTTC.

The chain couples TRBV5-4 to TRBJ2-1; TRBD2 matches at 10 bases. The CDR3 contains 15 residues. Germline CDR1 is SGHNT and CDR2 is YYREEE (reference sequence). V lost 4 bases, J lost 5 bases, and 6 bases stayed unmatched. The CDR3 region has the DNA TGTGCCAGCAGCCCCTCTAGCGGGAGCCACAATGAGCAGTTCTTC. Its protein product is CASSPSSGSHNEQFF.

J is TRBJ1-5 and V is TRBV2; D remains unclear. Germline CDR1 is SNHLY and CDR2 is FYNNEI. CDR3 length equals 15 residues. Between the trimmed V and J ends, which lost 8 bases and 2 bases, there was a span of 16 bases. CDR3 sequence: CASRNSNSGNQPQHF. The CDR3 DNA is TGTGCCAGCCGTAATTCAAATTCAGGCAATCAGCCCCAGCATTTT.

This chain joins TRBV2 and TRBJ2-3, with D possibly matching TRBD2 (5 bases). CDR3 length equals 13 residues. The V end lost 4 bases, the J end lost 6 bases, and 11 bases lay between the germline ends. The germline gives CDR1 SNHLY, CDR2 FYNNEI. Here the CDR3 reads CASSGGPSDTQYF. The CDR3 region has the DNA TGTGCCAGCAGTGGCGGGCCTAGCGATACGCAGTATTTT. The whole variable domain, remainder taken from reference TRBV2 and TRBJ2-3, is EPEVTQTPSHQVTQMGQEVILRCVPISNHLYFYWYRQILGQKVEFLVSFYNNEISEKSEIFDDQFSVERPDGSNFTLKIRSTKLEDSAMYFCASSGGPSDTQYFGPGTRLTVL.

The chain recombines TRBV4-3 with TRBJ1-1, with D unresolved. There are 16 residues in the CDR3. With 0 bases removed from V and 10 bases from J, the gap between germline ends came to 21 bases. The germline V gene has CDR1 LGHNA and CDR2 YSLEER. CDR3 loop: CASSQDPGLMDSGAFF. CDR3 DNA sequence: TGCGCCAGCAGCCAAGACCCGGGGTTGATGGATAGCGGAGCTTTCTTT.

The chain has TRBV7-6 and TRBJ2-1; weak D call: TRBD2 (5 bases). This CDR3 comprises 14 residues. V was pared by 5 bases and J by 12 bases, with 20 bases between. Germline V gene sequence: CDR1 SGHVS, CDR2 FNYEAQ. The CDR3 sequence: CASSPSGSVLLQFF. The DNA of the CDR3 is TGTGCCAGCAGCCCCTCGGGTAGCGTGCTCTTGCAGTTCTTC.

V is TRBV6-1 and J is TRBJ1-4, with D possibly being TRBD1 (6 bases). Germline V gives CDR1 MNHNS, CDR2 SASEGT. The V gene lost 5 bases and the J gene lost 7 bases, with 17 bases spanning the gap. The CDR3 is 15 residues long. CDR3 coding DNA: TGTGCCAGCAGTCATACACAGGGCTTGGGTGAAAAACTGTTTTTT. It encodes CASSHTQGLGEKLFF.

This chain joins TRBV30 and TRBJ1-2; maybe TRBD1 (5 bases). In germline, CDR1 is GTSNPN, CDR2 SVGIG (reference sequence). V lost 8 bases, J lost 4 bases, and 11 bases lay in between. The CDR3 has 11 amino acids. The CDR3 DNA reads TGTGCCGTAGGGGTAGGCTATGGCTACACCTTC. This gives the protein CAVGVGYGYTF.

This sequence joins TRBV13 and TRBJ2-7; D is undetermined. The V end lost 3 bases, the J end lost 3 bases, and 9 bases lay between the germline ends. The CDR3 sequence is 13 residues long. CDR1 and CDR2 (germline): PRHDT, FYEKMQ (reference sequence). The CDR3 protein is CASSFGSNYEQYF. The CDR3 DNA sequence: TGTGCCAGCAGCTTTGGCAGTAACTACGAGCAGTACTTC.

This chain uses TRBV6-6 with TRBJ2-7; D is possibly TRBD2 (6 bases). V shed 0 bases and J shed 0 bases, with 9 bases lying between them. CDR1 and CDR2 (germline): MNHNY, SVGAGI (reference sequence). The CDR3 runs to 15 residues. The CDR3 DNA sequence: TGTGCCAGCAGTTACTCGACGGGAGACTCCTACGAGCAGTACTTC. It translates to CASSYSTGDSYEQYF.

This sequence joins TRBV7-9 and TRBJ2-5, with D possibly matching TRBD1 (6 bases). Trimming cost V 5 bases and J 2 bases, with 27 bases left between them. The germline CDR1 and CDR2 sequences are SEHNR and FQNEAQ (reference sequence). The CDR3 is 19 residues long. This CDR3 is CASSLRSGTKVRGQETQYF. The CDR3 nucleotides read TGTGCCAGCAGCCTAAGAAGCGGAACCAAAGTTAGGGGGCAAGAGACCCAGTACTTC.